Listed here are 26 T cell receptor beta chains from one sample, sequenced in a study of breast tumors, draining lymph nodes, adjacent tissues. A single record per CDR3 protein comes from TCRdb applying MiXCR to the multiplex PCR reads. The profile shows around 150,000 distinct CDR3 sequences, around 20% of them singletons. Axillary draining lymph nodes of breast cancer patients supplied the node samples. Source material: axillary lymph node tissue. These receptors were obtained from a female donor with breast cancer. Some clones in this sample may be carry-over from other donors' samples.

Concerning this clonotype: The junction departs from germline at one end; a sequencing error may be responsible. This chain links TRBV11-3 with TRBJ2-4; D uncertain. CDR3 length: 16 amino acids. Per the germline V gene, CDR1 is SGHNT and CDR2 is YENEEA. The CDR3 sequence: CASGLRAEIAKNIQYF. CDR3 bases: TGTGCCAGCGGCTTAAGGGCGGAAATAGCCAAAAACATTCAGTACTTC. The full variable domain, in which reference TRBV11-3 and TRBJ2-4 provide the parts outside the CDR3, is EAGVVQSPRYKIIEKKQPVAFWCNPISGHNTLYWYLQNLGQGPELLIRYENEEAVDDSQLPKDRFSAERLKGVDSTLKIQPAELGDSAVYLCASGLRAEIAKNIQYFGAGTRLSVL.

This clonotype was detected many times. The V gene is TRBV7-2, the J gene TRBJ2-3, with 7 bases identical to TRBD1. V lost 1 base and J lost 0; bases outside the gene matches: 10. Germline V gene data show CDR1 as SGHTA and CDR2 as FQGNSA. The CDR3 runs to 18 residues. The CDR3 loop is CASSLEGQEKISTDTQYF. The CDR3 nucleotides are TGTGCCAGCAGCTTAGAAGGACAGGAGAAAATTAGCACAGATACGCAGTATTTT.

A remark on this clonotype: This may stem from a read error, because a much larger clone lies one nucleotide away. The CDR3 sequence is CASSYAGSTDTQYF. The CDR3 coding sequence is TGTGCCAGCAGTTACGCGGGAAGCACAGATACGCAGTATTTT. The chain recombines TRBV6-5 with TRBJ2-3, with D perhaps TRBD2 (6 bases). The germline gives CDR1 MNHEY, CDR2 SVGAGI. This CDR3 is 14 amino acids long. Trimming shortened V by 2 bases and J by 0 bases, and 6 bases separated the two germline ends.

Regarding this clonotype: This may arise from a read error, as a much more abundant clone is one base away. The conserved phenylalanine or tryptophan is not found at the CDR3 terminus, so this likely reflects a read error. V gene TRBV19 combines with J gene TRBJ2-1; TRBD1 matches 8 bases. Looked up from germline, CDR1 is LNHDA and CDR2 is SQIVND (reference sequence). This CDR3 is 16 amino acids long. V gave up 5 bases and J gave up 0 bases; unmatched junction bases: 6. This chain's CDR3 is CASSVGQGGSYNEQFS. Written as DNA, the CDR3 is TGTGCCAGTAGTGTCGGACAGGGAGGCTCCTACAATGAGCAGTTCTCC.

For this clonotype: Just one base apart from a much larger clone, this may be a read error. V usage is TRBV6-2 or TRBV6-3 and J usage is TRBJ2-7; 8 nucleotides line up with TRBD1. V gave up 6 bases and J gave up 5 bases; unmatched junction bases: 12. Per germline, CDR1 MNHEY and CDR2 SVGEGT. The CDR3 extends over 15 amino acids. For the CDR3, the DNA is TGTGCCAGCAGAGAGACCGGGACAGGTACCCACGAGCAGTACTTC. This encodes CASRETGTGTHEQYF.

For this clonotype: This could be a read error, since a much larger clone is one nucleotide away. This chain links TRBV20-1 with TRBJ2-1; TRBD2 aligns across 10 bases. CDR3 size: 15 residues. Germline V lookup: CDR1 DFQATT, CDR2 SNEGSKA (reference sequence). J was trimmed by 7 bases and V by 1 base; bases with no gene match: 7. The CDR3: CSARALAGDGNEQFF. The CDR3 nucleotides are TGCAGTGCTAGAGCCCTAGCGGGAGATGGGAATGAGCAGTTCTTC.

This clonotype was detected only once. In DNA, the CDR3 is TGTGCCAGCAGTTTGCAGGGGCCCACCTCTGGGGCCAACGTCCTGACTTTC. It encodes CASSLQGPTSGANVLTF. The V and J genes are TRBV27 and TRBJ2-6; tentative D call: TRBD1 (6 bases). The germline V gene has CDR1 MNHEY and CDR2 SMNVEV (reference sequence). The CDR3 runs 17 residues. V lost 3 bases to trimming and J lost 0 bases, with 12 bases between them.

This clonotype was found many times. In nucleotides, the CDR3 is TGCGCCAGCAGAAGGGGGAATGAGCAGTTCTTC. Protein sequence: CASRRGNEQFF. The rearrangement joins TRBV5-1 to TRBJ2-1; the D gene is possibly TRBD1 (6 bases). Germline-derived CDR1 and CDR2 are SGHRS and YFSETQ. V was shortened by 5 bases and J by 7 bases, with 7 bases between the two germline ends. The CDR3 consists of 11 residues. The whole variable domain, remainder taken from reference TRBV5-1 and TRBJ2-1, is KAGVTQTPRYLIKTRGQQVTLSCSPISGHRSVSWYQQTPGQGLQFLFEYFSETQRNKGNFPGRFSGRQFSNSRSEMNVSTLELGDSALYLCASRRGNEQFFGPGTRLTVL.

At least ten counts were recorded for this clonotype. DNA of the CDR3: TGTGCCATCAGTGACTTAAAGGGAGTGACGAACACCGGGGAGCTGTTTTTT. As protein: CAISDLKGVTNTGELFF. The rearrangement uses TRBV10-3 and TRBJ2-2; the D gene is possibly TRBD2 (5 bases). V lost 3 bases to trimming and J lost 0 bases, with 14 bases between them. The CDR3 runs to 17 residues. Germline loops: CDR1 ENHRY, CDR2 SYGVKD.

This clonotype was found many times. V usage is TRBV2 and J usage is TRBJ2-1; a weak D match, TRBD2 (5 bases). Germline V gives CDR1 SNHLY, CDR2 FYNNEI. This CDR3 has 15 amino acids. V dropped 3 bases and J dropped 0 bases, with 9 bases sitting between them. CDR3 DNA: TGTGCCAGCAGTGATCCTGGGAGCTCCTACAATGAGCAGTTCTTC. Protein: CASSDPGSSYNEQFF. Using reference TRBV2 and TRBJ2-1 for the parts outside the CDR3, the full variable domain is EPEVTQTPSHQVTQMGQEVILRCVPISNHLYFYWYRQILGQKVEFLVSFYNNEISEKSEIFDDQFSVERPDGSNFTLKIRSTKLEDSAMYFCASSDPGSSYNEQFFGPGTRLTVL.

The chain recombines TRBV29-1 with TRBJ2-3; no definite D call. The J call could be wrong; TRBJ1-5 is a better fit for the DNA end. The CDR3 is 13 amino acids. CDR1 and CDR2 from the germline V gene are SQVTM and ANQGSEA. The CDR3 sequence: CSATSGSMDTQHF. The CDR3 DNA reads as TGCAGCGCCACTAGCGGGAGCATGGATACGCAGCATTTT.

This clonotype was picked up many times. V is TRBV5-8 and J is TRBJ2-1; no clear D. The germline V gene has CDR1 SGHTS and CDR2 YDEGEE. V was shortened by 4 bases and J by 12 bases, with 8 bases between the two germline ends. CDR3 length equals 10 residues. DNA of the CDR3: TGTGCCAGCAGCCTTGCCCGGCAGTTCTTC. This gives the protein CASSLARQFF.

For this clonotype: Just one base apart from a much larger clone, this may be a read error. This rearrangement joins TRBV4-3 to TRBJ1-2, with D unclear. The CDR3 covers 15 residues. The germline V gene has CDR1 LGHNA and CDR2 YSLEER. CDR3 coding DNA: TGCGCCAACAGCCAAGGACCCCGCATCGGTTATGGCTACACCTTC. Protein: CANSQGPRIGYGYTF.

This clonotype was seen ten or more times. CDR3 DNA: TGTGCCACCAGTGATTCTAGCGGGAGAGGAGAGCAGTTCTTC. Its protein is CATSDSSGRGEQFF. The V gene is TRBV24-1, the J gene TRBJ2-1; 10 nucleotides align to TRBD2. With V trimmed by 2 bases and J by 10 bases, 4 bases remained unmatched. Germline V gene sequence: CDR1 KGHDR, CDR2 SFDVKD. The CDR3 contains 14 residues.

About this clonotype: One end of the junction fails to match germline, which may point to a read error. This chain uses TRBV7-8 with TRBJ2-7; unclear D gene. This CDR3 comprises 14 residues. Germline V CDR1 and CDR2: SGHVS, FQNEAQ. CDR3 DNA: TGTGCCAGCAGCTCAGGTGGACCCTCCTGCGAGCAGTACTTC. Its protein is CASSSGGPSCEQYF.

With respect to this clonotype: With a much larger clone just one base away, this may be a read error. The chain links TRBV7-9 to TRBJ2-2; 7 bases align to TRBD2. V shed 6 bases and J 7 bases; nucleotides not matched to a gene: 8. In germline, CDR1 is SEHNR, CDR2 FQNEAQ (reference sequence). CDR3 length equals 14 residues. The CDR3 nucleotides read TGTGCCAGCAGTTTTAGGGAGGGGATCGGGGAGCTGTTTTTT. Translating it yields CASSFREGIGELFF.

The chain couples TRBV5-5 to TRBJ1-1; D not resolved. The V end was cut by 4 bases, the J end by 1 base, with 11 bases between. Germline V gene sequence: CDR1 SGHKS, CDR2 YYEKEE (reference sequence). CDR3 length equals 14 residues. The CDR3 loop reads CASSGEWGNTEAFF. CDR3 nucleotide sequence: TGTGCCAGCAGCGGAGAGTGGGGGAACACTGAAGCTTTCTTT.

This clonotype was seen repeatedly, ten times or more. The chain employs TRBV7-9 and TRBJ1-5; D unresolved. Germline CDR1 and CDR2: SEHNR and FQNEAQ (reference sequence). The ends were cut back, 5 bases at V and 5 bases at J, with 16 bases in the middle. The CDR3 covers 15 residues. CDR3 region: CASSREEDTDQPQHF. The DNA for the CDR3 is TGTGCCAGCAGCCGGGAGGAAGACACAGATCAGCCCCAGCATTTT. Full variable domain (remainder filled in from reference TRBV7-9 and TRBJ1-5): DTGVSQNPRHKITKRGQNVTFRCDPISEHNRLYWYRQTLGQGPEFLTYFQNEAQLEKSRLLSDRFSAERPKGSFSTLEIQRTEQGDSAMYLCASSREEDTDQPQHFGDGTRLSIL.

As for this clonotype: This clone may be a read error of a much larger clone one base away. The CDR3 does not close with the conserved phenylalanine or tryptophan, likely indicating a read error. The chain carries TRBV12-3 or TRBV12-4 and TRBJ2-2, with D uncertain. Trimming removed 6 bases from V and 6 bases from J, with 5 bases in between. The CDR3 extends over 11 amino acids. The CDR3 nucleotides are TGTGCCAGCAGACGAGCCGGGGAGCTGTTTCTT. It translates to CASRRAGELFL.

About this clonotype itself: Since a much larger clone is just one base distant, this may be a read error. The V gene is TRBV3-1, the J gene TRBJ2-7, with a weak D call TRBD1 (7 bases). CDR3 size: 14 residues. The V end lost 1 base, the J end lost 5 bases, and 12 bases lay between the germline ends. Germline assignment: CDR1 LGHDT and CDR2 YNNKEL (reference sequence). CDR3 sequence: CASSQGGTVNEQYF. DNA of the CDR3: TGTGCCAGCAGCCAAGGCGGGACAGTTAACGAGCAGTACTTC.

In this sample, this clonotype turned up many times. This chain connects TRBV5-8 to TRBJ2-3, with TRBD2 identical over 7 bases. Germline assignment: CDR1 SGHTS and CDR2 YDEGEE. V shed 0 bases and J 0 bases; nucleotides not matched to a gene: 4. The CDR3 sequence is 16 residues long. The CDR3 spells CASSLDLAASTDTQYF. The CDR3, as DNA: TGTGCCAGCAGCTTGGACCTAGCGGCCAGCACAGATACGCAGTATTTT.

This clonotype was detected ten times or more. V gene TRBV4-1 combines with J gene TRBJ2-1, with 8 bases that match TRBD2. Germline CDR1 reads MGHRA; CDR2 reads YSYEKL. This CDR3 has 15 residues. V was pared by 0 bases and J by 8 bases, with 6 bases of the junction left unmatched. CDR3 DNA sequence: TGCGCCAGCAGCCAAGAGTCGGGAGGGCCGGATGAGCAGTTCTTC. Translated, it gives CASSQESGGPDEQFF.

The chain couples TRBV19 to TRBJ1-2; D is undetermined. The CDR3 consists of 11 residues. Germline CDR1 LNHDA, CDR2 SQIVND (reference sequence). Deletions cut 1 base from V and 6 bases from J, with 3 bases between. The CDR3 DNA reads TGTGCCAGTAGTATAGGACATGGCTACACCTTC. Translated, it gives CASSIGHGYTF.

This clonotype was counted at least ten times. As DNA, the CDR3 is TGTGCCACCAGGGATCTAGCGGGGCCTAGCACAGATACGCAGTATTTT. Its translation is CATRDLAGPSTDTQYF. The chain joins TRBV15 to TRBJ2-3; 9 bases are a match to TRBD2. CDR1 is LNHNV, CDR2 YYDKDF, per germline (reference sequence). Trimming cost V 6 bases and J 0 bases; bases outside gene matches: 7. The CDR3 covers 16 residues.

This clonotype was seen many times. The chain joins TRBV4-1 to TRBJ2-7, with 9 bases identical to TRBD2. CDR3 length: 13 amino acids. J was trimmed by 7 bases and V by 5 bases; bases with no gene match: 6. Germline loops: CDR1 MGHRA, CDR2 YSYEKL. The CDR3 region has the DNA TGCGCCAGCAGCATCTCTAGCGGGAAAGAGCAGTACTTC. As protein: CASSISSGKEQYF.

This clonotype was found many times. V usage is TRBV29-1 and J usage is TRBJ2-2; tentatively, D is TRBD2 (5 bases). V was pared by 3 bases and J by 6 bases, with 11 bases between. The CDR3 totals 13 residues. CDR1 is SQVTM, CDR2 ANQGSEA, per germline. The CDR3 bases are TGCAGCGTTGAGGTATGGGGAGCCGGGGAGCTGTTTTTT. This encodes CSVEVWGAGELFF.